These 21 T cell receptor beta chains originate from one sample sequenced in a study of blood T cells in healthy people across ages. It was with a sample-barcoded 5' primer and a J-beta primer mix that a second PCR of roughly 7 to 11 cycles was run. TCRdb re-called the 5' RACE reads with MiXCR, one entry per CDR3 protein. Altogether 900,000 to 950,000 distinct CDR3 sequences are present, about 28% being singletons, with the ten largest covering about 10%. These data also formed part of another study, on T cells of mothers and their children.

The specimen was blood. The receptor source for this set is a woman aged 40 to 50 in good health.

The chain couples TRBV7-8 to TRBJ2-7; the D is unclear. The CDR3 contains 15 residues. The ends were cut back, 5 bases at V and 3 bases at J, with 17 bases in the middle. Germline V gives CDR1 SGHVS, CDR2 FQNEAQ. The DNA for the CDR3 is TGTGCCAGCAGCCTAACCCCGGAAGGTGGCTACGAGCAGTACTTC. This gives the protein CASSLTPEGGYEQYF.

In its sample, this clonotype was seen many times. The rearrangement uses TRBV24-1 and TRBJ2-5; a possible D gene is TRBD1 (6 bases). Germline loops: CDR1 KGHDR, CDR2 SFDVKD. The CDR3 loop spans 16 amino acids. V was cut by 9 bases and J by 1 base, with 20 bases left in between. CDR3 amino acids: CATEDDSQGGQETQYF. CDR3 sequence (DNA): TGTGCCACCGAGGACGACTCCCAAGGGGGCCAAGAGACCCAGTACTTC.

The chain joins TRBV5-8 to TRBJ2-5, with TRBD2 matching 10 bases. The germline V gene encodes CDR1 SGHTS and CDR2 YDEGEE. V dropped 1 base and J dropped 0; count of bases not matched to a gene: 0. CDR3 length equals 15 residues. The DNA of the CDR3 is TGTGCCAGCAGCTTGACTAGCGGGGACCAAGAGACCCAGTACTTC. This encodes CASSLTSGDQETQYF.

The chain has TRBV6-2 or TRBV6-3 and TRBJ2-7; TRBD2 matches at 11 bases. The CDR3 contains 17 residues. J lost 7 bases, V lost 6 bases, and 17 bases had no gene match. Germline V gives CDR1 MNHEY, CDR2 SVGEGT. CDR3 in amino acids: CASRHGTSGLGYNEQYF. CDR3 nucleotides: TGTGCCAGCAGACACGGGACTAGCGGCCTGGGGTACAATGAGCAGTACTTC.

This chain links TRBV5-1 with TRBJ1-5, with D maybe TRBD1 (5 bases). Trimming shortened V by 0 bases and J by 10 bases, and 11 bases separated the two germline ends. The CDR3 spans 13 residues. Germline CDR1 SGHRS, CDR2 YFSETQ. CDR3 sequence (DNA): TGCGCCAGCAGCTTGGTCGGGGGGAATCCCCAGCATTTT. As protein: CASSLVGGNPQHF.

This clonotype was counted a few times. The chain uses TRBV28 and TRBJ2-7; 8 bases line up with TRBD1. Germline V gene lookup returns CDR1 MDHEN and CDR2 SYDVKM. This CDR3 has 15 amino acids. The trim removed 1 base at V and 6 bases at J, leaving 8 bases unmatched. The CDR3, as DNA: TGTGCCAGCAGTTTATCTGGGCCAGGGGGCGCCGAGCAGTACTTC. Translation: CASSLSGPGGAEQYF. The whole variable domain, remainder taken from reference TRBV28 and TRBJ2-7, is DVKVTQSSRYLVKRTGEKVFLECVQDMDHENMFWYRQDPGLGLRLIYFSYDVKMKEKGDIPEGYSVSREKKERFSLILESASTNQTSMYLCASSLSGPGGAEQYFGPGTRLTVT.

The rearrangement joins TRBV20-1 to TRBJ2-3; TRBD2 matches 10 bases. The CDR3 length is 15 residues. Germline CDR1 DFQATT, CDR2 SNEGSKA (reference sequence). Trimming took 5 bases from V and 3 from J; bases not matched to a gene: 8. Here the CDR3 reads CSASSGGAVTDTQYF. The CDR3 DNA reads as TGCAGTGCTTCGAGCGGGGGGGCCGTTACAGATACGCAGTATTTT.

The CDR3 protein is CASSLGGLWEEETQYF. CDR3 DNA sequence: TGTGCCAGCAGCTTAGGGGGTCTGTGGGAAGAGGAGACCCAGTACTTC. The chain links TRBV7-9 to TRBJ2-5; D is unresolved. The CDR3 totals 16 residues. Trimming pared 1 base from V and 5 bases from J, leaving 17 bases between. CDR1 and CDR2 from the germline V gene are SEHNR and FQNEAQ (reference sequence). Using reference TRBV7-9 and TRBJ2-5 for the parts outside the CDR3, the full variable domain is DTGVSQNPRHKITKRGQNVTFRCDPISEHNRLYWYRQTLGQGPEFLTYFQNEAQLEKSRLLSDRFSAERPKGSFSTLEIQRTEQGDSAMYLCASSLGGLWEEETQYFGPGTRLLVL.

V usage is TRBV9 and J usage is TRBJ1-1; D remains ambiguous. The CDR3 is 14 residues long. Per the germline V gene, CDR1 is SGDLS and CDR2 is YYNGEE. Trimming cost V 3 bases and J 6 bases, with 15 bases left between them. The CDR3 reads CASSGAPVGAEAFF. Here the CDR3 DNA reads TGTGCCAGCAGCGGAGCCCCGGTCGGCGCTGAAGCTTTCTTT.

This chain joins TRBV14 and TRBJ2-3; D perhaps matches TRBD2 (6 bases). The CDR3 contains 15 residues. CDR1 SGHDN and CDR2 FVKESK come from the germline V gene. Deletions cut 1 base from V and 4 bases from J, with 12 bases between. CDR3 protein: CASSQVGGGADTQYF. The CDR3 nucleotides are TGTGCCAGCAGCCAAGTGGGGGGTGGCGCAGATACGCAGTATTTT. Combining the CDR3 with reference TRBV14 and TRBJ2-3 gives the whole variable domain EAGVTQFPSHSVIEKGQTVTLRCDPISGHDNLYWYRRVMGKEIKFLLHFVKESKQDESGMPNNRFLAERTGGTYSTLKVQPAELEDSGVYFCASSQVGGGADTQYFGPGTRLTVL.

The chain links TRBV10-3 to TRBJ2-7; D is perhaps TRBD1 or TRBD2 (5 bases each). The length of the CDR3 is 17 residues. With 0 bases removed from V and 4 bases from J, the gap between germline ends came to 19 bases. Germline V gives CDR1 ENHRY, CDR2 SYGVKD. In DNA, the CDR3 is TGTGCCATCAGTGAGTCGACTCCGACCGGGACCCTATACGAGCAGTACTTC. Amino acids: CAISESTPTGTLYEQYF.

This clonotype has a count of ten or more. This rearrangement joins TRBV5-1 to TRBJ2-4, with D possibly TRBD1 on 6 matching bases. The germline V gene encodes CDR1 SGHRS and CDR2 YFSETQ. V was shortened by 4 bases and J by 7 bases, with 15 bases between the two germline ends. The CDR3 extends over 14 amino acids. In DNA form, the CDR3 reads TGCGCCAGCAGCCCCGGGGACACAGTTAACATTCAGTACTTC. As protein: CASSPGDTVNIQYF.

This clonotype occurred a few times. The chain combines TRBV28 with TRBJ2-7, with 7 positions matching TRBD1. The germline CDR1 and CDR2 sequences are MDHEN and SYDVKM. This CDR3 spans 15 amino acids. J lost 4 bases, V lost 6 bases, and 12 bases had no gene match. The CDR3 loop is CASRSDRVLSYEQYF. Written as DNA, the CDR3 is TGTGCCAGCAGGTCCGACAGGGTCCTTTCGTACGAGCAGTACTTC. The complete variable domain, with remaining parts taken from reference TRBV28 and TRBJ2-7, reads DVKVTQSSRYLVKRTGEKVFLECVQDMDHENMFWYRQDPGLGLRLIYFSYDVKMKEKGDIPEGYSVSREKKERFSLILESASTNQTSMYLCASRSDRVLSYEQYFGPGTRLTVT.

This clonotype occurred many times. CDR3 sequence (DNA): TGTGCCAGCAGCTCGCACAGATATGGCTACACCTTC. This gives the protein CASSSHRYGYTF. The V and J genes are TRBV11-2 and TRBJ1-2, with no clear D. Germline lookup yields CDR1 SGHAT and CDR2 FQNNGV. The V end was cut by 4 bases, the J end by 5 bases, with 8 bases between. The CDR3 is 12 amino acids.

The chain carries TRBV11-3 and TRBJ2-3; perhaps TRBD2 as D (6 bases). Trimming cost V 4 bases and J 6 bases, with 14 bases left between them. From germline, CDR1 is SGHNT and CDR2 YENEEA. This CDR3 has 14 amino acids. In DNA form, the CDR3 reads TGTGCCAGCAGCTCCCGGGACTCCTTGGATACGCAGTATTTT. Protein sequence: CASSSRDSLDTQYF.

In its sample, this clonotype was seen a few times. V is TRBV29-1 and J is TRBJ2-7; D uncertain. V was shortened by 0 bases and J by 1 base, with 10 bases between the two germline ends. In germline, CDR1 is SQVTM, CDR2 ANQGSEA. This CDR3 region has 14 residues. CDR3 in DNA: TGCAGCGTTGAAGATCTGGCAGGATCCTACGAGCAGTACTTC. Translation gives CSVEDLAGSYEQYF.

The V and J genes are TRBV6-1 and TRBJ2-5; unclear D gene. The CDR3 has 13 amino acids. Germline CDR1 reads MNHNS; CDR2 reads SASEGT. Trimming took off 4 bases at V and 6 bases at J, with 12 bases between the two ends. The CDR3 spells CASSGLVAKTQYF. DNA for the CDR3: TGTGCCAGCAGTGGACTGGTAGCAAAGACCCAGTACTTC.

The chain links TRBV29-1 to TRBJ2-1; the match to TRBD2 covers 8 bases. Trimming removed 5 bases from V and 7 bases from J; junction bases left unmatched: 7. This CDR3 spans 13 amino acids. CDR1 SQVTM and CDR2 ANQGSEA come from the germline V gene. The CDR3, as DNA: TGCAGCGTTCGGGGGGGGCAATATAATGAGCAGTTCTTC. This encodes CSVRGGQYNEQFF.

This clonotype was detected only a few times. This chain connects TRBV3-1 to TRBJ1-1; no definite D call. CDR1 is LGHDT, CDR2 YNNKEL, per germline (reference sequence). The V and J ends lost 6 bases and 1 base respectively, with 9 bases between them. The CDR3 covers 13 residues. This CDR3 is CASRSGGNTEAFF. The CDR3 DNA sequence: TGTGCCAGCAGGTCCGGAGGGAACACTGAAGCTTTCTTT.

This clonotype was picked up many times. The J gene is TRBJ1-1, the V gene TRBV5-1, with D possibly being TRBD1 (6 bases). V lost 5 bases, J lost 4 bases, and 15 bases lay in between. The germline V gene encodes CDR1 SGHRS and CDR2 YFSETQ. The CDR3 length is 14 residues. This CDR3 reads CASRLDRFGTEAFF. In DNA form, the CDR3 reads TGCGCCAGCAGGCTCGACAGGTTCGGCACTGAAGCTTTCTTT.

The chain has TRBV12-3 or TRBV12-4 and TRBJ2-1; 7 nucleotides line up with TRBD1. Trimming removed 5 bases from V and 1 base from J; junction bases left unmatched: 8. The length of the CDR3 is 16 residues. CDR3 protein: CASSQQGTASYNEQFF. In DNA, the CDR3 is TGTGCCAGCAGTCAGCAAGGGACAGCTTCCTACAATGAGCAGTTCTTC.